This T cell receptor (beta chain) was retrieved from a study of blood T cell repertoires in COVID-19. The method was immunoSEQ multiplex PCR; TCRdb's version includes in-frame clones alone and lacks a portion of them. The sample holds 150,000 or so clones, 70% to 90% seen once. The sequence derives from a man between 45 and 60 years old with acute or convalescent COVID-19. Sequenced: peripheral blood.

The CDR3 DNA reads TGTGCCAGCAGTTTGGGGGCCACCGGGTCCCATGAAGCTTTCTTT. Residues: CASSLGATGSHEAFF. This rearrangement joins TRBV28 to TRBJ1-1, with D tentatively TRBD1 (6 bases). V was cut by 3 bases and J by 7 bases, with 18 bases left in between. Germline V gene lookup returns CDR1 MDHEN and CDR2 SYDVKM. The CDR3 extends over 15 amino acids.